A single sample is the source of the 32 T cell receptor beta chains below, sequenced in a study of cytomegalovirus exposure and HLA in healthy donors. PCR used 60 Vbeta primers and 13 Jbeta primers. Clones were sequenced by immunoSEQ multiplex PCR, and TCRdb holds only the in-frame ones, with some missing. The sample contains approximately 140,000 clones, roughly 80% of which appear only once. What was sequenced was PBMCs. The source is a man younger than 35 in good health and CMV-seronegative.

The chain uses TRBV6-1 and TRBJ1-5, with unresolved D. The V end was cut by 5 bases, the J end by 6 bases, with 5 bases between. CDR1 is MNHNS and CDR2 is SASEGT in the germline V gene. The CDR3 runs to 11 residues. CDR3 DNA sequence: TGTGCCAGCAGTTTCAGTCAGCCCCAGCATTTT. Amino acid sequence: CASSFSQPQHF.

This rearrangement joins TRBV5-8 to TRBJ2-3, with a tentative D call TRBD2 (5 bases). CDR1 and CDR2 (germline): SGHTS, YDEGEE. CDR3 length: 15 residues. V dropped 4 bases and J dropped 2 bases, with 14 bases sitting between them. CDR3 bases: TGTGCCAGCAGCCGGGGTCAGACGCTCACAGATACGCAGTATTTT. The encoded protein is CASSRGQTLTDTQYF.

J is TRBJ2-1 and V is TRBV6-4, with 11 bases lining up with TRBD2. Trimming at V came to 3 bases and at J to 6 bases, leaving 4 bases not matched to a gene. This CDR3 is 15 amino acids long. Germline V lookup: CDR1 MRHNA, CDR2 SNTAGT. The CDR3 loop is CASSEDSGGGNEQFF. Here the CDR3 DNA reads TGTGCCAGCAGTGAGGATAGCGGGGGGGGCAATGAGCAGTTCTTC.

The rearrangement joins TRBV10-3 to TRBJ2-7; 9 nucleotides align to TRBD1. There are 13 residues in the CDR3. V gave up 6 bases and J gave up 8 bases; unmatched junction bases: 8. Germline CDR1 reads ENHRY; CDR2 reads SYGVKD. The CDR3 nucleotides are TGTGCCATCAGGCCGGGACAGGGATTCCAGCAGTACTTC. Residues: CAIRPGQGFQQYF.

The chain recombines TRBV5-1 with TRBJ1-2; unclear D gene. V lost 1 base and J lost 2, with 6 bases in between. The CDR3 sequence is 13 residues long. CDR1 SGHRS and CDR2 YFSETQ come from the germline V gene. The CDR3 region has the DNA TGCGCCAGCAGCTTGCACTCCAACTATGGCTACACCTTC. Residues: CASSLHSNYGYTF.

The CDR3 protein is CASQGQGSETQYF. The DNA for the CDR3 is TGTGCCAGCCAGGGGCAAGGGTCTGAGACCCAGTACTTC. The gene calls are TRBV6-5 and TRBJ2-5; tentatively, D is TRBD1 (6 bases). The CDR3 covers 13 residues. The V and J ends lost 8 bases and 5 bases respectively, with 15 bases between them. The germline CDR1 and CDR2 sequences are MNHEY and SVGAGI.

The CDR3 nucleotides are TGTGCCAGCAGCCGGGGAATCACTGAAGCTTTCTTT. As protein: CASSRGITEAFF. The chain carries TRBV6-1 and TRBJ1-1; no definite D call. Germline V gene lookup returns CDR1 MNHNS and CDR2 SASEGT. CDR3 length equals 12 residues. Trimming removed 6 bases from V and 4 bases from J, with 9 bases in between.

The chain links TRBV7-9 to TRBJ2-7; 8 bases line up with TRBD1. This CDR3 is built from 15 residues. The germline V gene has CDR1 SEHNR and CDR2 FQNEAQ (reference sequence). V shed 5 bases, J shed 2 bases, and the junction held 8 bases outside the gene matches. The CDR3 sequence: CASSPGQGEPYEQYF. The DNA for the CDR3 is TGTGCCAGCAGCCCAGGACAGGGAGAACCCTACGAGCAGTACTTC.

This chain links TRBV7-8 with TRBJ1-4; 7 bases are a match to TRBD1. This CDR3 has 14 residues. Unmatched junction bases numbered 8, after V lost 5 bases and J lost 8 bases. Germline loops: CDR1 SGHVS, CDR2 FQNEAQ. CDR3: CASSPLGQFEKLFF. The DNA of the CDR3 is TGTGCCAGCAGCCCGTTGGGACAGTTCGAAAAACTGTTTTTT. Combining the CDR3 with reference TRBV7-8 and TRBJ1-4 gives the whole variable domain GAGVSQSPRYKVAKRGQDVALRCDPISGHVSLFWYQQALGQGPEFLTYFQNEAQLDKSGLPSDRFFAERPEGSVSTLKIQRTQQEDSAVYLCASSPLGQFEKLFFGSGTQLSVL.

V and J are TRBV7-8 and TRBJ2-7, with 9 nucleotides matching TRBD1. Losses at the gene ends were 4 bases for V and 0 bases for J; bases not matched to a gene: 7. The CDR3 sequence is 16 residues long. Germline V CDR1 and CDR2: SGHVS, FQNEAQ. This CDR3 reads CASSYPQTGGSYEQYF. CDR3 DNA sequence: TGTGCCAGCAGCTACCCCCAGACAGGGGGCTCCTACGAGCAGTACTTC.

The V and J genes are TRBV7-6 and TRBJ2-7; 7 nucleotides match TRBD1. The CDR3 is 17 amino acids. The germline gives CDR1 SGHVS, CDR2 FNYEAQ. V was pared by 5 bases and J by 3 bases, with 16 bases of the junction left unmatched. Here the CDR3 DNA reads TGTGCCAGCAGCCTTGAAATCCCCGGGACAGAAAACTACGAGCAGTACTTC. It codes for CASSLEIPGTENYEQYF.

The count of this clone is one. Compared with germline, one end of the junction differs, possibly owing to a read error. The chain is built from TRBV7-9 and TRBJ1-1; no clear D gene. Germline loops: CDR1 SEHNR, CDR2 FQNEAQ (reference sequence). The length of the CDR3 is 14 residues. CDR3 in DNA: TGTTCCAGCAGCTTAGTACAGATCGGCACTGAAGCTTTCTTT. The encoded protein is CSSSLVQIGTEAFF.

The CDR3 reads CASSLKAGSGANVLTF. The CDR3 nucleotides are TGTGCCAGCAGCTTAAAGGCAGGCTCTGGGGCCAACGTCCTGACTTTC. This chain joins TRBV11-1 and TRBJ2-6; no clear D. The CDR3 extends over 16 amino acids. Germline V gene sequence: CDR1 SGHAT, CDR2 FQDESV (reference sequence). V gave up 2 bases and J gave up 0 bases, with 8 bases separating them.

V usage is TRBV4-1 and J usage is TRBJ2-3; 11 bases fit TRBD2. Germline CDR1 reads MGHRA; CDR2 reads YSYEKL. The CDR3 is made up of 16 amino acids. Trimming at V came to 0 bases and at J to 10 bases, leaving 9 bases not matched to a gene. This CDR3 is CASSQDASGGFGSQYF. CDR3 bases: TGCGCCAGCAGCCAAGACGCTAGCGGGGGGTTCGGGTCGCAGTATTTT.

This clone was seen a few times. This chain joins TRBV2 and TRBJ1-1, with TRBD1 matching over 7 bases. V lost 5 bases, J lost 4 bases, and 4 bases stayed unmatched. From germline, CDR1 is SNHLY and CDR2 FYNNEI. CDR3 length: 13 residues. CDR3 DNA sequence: TGTGCCAGCAGTCAGACAGGGACCACTGAAGCTTTCTTT. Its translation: CASSQTGTTEAFF.

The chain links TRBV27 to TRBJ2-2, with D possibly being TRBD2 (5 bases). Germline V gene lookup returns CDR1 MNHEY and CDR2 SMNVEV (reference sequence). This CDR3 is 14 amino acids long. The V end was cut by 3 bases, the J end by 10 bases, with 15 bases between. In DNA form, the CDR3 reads TGTGCCAGCAGTTTCAGAGCGGCCGCCGCGGAGCTGTTTTTT. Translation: CASSFRAAAAELFF.

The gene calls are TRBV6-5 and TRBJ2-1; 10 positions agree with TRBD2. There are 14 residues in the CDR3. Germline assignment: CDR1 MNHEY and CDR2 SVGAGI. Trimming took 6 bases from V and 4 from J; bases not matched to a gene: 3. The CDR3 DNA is TGTGCCAGCAGGCAGGGACTAGCGTACAATGAGCAGTTCTTC. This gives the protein CASRQGLAYNEQFF.

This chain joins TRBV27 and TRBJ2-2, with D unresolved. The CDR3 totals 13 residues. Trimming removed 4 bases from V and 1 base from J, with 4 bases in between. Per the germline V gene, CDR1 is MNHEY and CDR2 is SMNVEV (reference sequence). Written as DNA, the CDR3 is TGTGCCAGCAGTTACAGGAACACCGGGGAGCTGTTTTTT. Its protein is CASSYRNTGELFF.

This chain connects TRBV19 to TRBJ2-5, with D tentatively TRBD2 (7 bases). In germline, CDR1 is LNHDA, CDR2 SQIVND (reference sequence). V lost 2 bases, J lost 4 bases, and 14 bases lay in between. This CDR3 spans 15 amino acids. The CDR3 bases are TGTGCCAGTAGTATAATTTGGGGGGGGCCAGAGACCCAGTACTTC. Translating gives CASSIIWGGPETQYF.

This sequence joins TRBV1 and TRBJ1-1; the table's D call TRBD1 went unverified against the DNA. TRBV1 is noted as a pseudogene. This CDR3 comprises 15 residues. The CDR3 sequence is CTSSQDLGGDTEAFF. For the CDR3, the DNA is TGCACCAGCAGCCAAGATTTAGGGGGAGACACTGAAGCTTTCTTT.

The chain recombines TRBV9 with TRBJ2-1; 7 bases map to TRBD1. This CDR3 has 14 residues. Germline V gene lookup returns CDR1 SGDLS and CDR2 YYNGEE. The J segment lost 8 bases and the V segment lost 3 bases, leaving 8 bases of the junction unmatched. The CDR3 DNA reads TGTGCCAGCAGCGCGAGGGGAACAGGGGATGAGCAGTTCTTC. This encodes CASSARGTGDEQFF.

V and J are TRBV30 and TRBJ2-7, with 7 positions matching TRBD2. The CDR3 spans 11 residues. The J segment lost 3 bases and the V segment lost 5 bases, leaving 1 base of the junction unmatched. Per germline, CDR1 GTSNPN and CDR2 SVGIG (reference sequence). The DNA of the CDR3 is TGTGCCTGGTCGGGGGGCTACGAGCAGTACTTC. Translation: CAWSGGYEQYF.

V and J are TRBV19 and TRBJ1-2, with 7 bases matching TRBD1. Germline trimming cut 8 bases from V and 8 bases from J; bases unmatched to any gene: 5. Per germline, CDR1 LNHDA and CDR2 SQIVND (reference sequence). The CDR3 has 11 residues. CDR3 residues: CASVTGTGYTF. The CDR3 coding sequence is TGTGCCAGTGTGACAGGGACCGGCTACACCTTC.

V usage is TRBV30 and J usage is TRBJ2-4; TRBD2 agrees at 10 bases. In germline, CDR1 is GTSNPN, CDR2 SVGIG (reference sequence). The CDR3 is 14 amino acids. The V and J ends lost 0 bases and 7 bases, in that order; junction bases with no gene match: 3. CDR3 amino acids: CAWSVLAGVNIQYF. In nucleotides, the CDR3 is TGTGCCTGGAGTGTTCTAGCGGGGGTGAACATTCAGTACTTC.

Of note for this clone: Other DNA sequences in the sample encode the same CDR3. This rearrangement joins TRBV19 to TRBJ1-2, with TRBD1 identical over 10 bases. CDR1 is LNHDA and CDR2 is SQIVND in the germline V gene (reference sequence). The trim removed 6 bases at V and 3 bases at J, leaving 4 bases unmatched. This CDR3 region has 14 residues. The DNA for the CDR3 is TGTGCCAGTAGCCGGGACAGGGGATACTATGGCTACACCTTC. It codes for CASSRDRGYYGYTF.

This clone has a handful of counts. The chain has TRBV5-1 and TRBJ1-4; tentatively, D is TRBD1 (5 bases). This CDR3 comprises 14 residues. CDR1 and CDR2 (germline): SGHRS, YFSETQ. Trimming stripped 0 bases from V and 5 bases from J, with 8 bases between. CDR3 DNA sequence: TGCGCCAGCAGCTTGGGCAGGGCAAATGAAAAACTGTTTTTT. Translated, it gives CASSLGRANEKLFF.

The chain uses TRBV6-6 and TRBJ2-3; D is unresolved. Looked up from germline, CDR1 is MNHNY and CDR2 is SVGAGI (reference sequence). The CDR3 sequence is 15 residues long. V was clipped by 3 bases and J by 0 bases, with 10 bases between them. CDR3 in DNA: TGTGCCAGCAGTTATCCTAGGTCTAGCACAGATACGCAGTATTTT. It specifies CASSYPRSSTDTQYF.

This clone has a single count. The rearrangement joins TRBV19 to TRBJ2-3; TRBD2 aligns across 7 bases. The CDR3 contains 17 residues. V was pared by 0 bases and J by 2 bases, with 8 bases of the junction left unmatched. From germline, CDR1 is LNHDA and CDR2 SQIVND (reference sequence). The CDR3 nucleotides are TGTGCCAGTAGTATAGATCTGGCGGGGGATCCCACAGATACGCAGTATTTT. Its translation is CASSIDLAGDPTDTQYF.

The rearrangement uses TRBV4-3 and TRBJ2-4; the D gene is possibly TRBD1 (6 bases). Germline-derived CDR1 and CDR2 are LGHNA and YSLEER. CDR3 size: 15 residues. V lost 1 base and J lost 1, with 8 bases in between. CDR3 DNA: TGCGCCAGCAGCCAAGGGACAGCCGCCAAAAACATTCAGTACTTC. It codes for CASSQGTAAKNIQYF.

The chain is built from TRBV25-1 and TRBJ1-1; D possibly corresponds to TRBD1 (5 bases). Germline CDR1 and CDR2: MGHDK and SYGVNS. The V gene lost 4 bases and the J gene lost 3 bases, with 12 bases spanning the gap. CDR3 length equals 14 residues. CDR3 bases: TGTGCCAGCAGTGTAGGGGCACGTCACACTGAAGCTTTCTTT. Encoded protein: CASSVGARHTEAFF.

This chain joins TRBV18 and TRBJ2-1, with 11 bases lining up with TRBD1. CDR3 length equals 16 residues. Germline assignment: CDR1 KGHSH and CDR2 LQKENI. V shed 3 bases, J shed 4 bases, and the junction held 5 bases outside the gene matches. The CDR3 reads CASSPTGTGGYNEQFF. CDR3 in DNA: TGTGCCAGCTCACCGACCGGGACAGGGGGTTACAATGAGCAGTTCTTC.

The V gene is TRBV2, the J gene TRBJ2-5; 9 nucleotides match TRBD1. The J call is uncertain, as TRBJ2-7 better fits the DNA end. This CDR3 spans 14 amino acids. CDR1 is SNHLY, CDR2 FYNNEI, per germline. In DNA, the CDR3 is TGTGCCAGCAGGGCGGACAGGGGATCCTACGAGCAGTACTTC. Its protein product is CASRADRGSYEQYF.